This passage covers 29 T cell receptor beta chains from one sample sequenced in a study of T cells in women clearing cervical HPV infection. Generated by immunoSEQ multiplex PCR, the TCRdb table keeps only in-frame clones and is missing some. The sample data list over 20,000 clones. The sequencing sample was made of blood buffy coat. Receptors originate from a woman between 18 and 69 years old with a cervical HPV16 infection that either progressed to CIN3+ or cleared (not recorded which).

Worth noting for this clone: Coverage ceases 3 residues before the CDR3 finishes, and the germline J gene fills in the end. The chain is built from TRBV13 and TRBJ1-2, with 10 bases identical to TRBD1. The CDR3 spans 16 residues. Trimming cost V 3 bases and J 3 bases; bases outside gene matches: 7. Germline V gives CDR1 PRHDT, CDR2 FYEKMQ (reference sequence). Incomplete CDR3 DNA: TGTGCCAGCAGCTTCGGACAGGGGGAATTAGACTATGGC. It specifies CASSFGQGELDYG. The complete CDR3 reads CASSFGQGELDYGYTF.

As regards this clone: Read sequence stops 3 residues before the CDR3 end, and the germline J gene provides the missing end. The gene calls are TRBV19 and TRBJ1-1, with D unclear. V lost 3 bases, J lost 0 bases, and 14 bases lay in between. This CDR3 is 16 amino acids long. CDR1 and CDR2 (germline): LNHDA, SQIVND (reference sequence). The DNA read from the CDR3 is TGTGCCAGTAGTATTTCCAGCGATTCAATGAACACTGAA. Translated, it gives CASSISSDSMNTE. The CDR3 in full is CASSISSDSMNTEAFF. Looking up the rest from reference TRBV19 and TRBJ1-1 gives the full variable domain: DGGITQSPKYLFRKEGQNVTLSCEQNLNHDAMYWYRQDPGQGLRLIYYSQIVNDFQKGDIAEGYSVSREKKESFPLTVTSAQKNPTAFYLCASSISSDSMNTEAFFGQGTRLTVV.

Remarks on this clone: The read comes to an end 3 residues before the CDR3 does, leaving the germline J gene to fill in the end. The genes are TRBV5-1 and TRBJ2-3; TRBD2 matches at 9 bases. Looked up from germline, CDR1 is SGHRS and CDR2 is YFSETQ. V lost 5 bases, J lost 2 bases, and 9 bases stayed unmatched. This CDR3 spans 16 amino acids. The CDR3 sequence: CASRLSSGVPTDTQYF. Incomplete CDR3 DNA: TGCGCCAGCAGGTTGTCTAGCGGGGTCCCCACAGATACG.

About this clone itself: The sequence runs out 3 residues before the end of the CDR3; the remainder is reconstructed from the germline J gene. The V call is TRBV7-2, the J call TRBJ1-2; D uncertain. Germline CDR1 reads SGHTA; CDR2 reads FQGNSA. This CDR3 has 15 residues. The sequenced part of the CDR3 DNA is TGTGCCAGCAGCTTAGCCACCGGATTTTTGGGCGAC. Protein sequence: CASSLATGFLGD. The whole CDR3 protein reads CASSLATGFLGDYTF.

As concerns this clone: The read stops 3 residues short of the end of the CDR3; the missing end is completed from the germline J gene. V usage is TRBV4-2 and J usage is TRBJ2-7; 11 bases agree with TRBD2. The CDR3 totals 14 residues. Trimming at V came to 3 bases and at J to 3 bases, leaving 1 base not matched to a gene. Germline loops: CDR1 LGHNA, CDR2 YNFKEQ. The CDR3 sequence: CASSQTSGDYEQYF. Incomplete CDR3 DNA: TGTGCCAGCAGCCAGACTAGCGGGGACTACGAG.

A note on this clone: The sequenced fragment ends 3 residues before the CDR3 boundary, so the rest is inferred from the germline J gene. The V call is TRBV5-1, the J call TRBJ2-5; D uncertain. CDR3 length equals 15 residues. Germline V gives CDR1 SGHRS, CDR2 YFSETQ. Deletions cut 4 bases from V and 3 bases from J, with 16 bases between. The CDR3 loop reads CASSPENPLKETQYF. The DNA read from the CDR3 is TGCGCCAGCAGCCCCGAGAACCCCCTAAAAGAGACC. Based on the CDR3 plus reference TRBV5-1 and TRBJ2-5, the full variable domain is KAGVTQTPRYLIKTRGQQVTLSCSPISGHRSVSWYQQTPGQGLQFLFEYFSETQRNKGNFPGRFSGRQFSNSRSEMNVSTLELGDSALYLCASSPENPLKETQYFGPGTRLLVL.

Concerning this clone itself: Read data end 3 residues before the CDR3 end; the end is taken from the germline J gene. The V call is TRBV6-4, the J call TRBJ1-5; 8 nucleotides align to TRBD1. The junction had 6 bases not matched to a gene; V was cut back by 5 bases and J by 6 bases. The germline V gene encodes CDR1 MRHNA and CDR2 SNTAGT. The CDR3 is made up of 14 amino acids. Incomplete CDR3 DNA: TGTGCCAGCAGTCCAGGGGGCGGGGGTCAGCCC. Translating gives CASSPGGGGQP. The CDR3 in full is CASSPGGGGQPQHF.

Worth noting for this clone: Read coverage stops 3 residues before the CDR3 terminus; the germline J gene supplies the remainder. The chain links TRBV18 to TRBJ1-1, with D maybe TRBD1 (6 bases). The CDR3 sequence is 12 residues long. The germline CDR1 and CDR2 sequences are KGHSH and LQKENI. Trimming removed 3 bases from V and 7 bases from J, with 9 bases in between. The DNA read from the CDR3 is TGTGCCAGCTCACCGAGGGGGGGTGAA. Translation gives CASSPRGGE. The full CDR3 protein is CASSPRGGEAFF.

Concerning this clone: The DNA ends 3 residues before the CDR3 does, and the rest of the CDR3 is filled in from the germline J gene. This chain uses TRBV7-6 with TRBJ2-4; 12 nucleotides line up with TRBD1. Germline CDR1 and CDR2: SGHVS and FNYEAQ. CDR3 length equals 16 residues. The CDR3 here is CASSLSGTGGLDGQYF. CDR3 DNA, as far as it was read: TGTGCCAGCAGCTTGTCCGGGACAGGGGGCTTAGATGGT.

To note about this clone: The read halts 3 residues ahead of the CDR3 end, with the missing end drawn from the germline J gene. The rearrangement uses TRBV7-2 and TRBJ1-2, with 8 bases matching TRBD1. Germline V gene lookup returns CDR1 SGHTA and CDR2 FQGNSA. The V segment lost 2 bases and the J segment 4 bases; nucleotides outside the gene matches: 6. This CDR3 has 15 residues. The DNA read from the CDR3 is TGTGCCAGCAGCTTAAACGACAGGGGTACCTATGGC. This sequence encodes CASSLNDRGTYG. Given in full, the CDR3 is CASSLNDRGTYGYTF. The whole variable domain, remainder taken from reference TRBV7-2 and TRBJ1-2, is GAGVSQSPSNKVTEKGKDVELRCDPISGHTALYWYRQSLGQGLEFLIYFQGNSAPDKSGLPSDRFSAERTGGSVSTLTIQRTQQEDSAVYLCASSLNDRGTYGYTFGSGTRLTVV.

As regards this clone: The read ends 3 residues before the CDR3 terminus; that terminus is restored from the germline J gene. The chain is built from TRBV6-4 and TRBJ2-1; D gene unclear. Per germline, CDR1 MRHNA and CDR2 SNTAGT. The CDR3 consists of 15 residues. Trimming cost V 6 bases and J 3 bases, with 15 bases left between them. The covered CDR3 bases are TGTGCCAGCAGGGACGGGTTAGCAGACTACAATGAG. Amino acids: CASRDGLADYNE. The full CDR3 is CASRDGLADYNEQFF.

With regard to this clone: The observed sequence ends 3 residues before the CDR3 terminus, with the missing tail filled in from the germline J gene. The V and J genes are TRBV7-9 and TRBJ1-1, with TRBD1 matching 7 bases. The CDR3 has 12 residues. From germline, CDR1 is SEHNR and CDR2 FQNEAQ (reference sequence). The CDR3 DNA, read in part, is TGTGCCAGCAGCCTTAACAGGGGAGAA. It translates to CASSLNRGE. The entire CDR3 protein is CASSLNRGEAFF.

A note on this clone: The read finishes 3 residues shy of the CDR3 end, and the germline J gene is used to complete it. The chain is built from TRBV12-3 or TRBV12-4 and TRBJ2-2, with D possibly TRBD1 on 6 matching bases. The V gene lost 1 base and the J gene lost 3 bases, with 9 bases spanning the gap. There are 15 residues in the CDR3. The CDR3 region is CASSLDREDTGELFF. The covered CDR3 bases are TGTGCCAGCAGTTTAGACAGGGAAGACACCGGGGAG.

To note about this clone: The CDR3 end is not reached by the read, which stops 3 residues before it; the germline J gene fills it in. This chain connects TRBV7-9 to TRBJ2-1, with 9 bases lining up with TRBD2. The CDR3 runs 15 residues. V shed 6 bases, J shed 2 bases, and the junction held 5 bases outside the gene matches. From germline, CDR1 is SEHNR and CDR2 FQNEAQ (reference sequence). CDR3 DNA (partial): TGTGCCAGCAGTTCCAGCGGGGGGCCCTACAATGAG. This encodes CASSSSGGPYNE. The full-length CDR3 reads as CASSSSGGPYNEQFF.

Concerning this clone itself: The read finishes 3 residues shy of the CDR3 end, and the germline J gene is used to complete it. The chain recombines TRBV5-1 with TRBJ2-1, with 8 bases identical to TRBD2. Germline values: CDR1 SGHRS, CDR2 YFSETQ. The trim removed 1 base at V and 6 bases at J, leaving 9 bases unmatched. The CDR3 sequence is 16 residues long. The CDR3 bases that were read are TGCGCCAGCAGCTTGACGCCAGCGGGGGAGGGCAATGAG. It encodes CASSLTPAGEGNE. The full CDR3 reads CASSLTPAGEGNEQFF.

CDR3: CASSEGAETYNEQFF. The DNA read from the CDR3 is TGTGCCAGCAGTGAAGGGGCCGAAACCTACAATGAG. The chain joins TRBV6-1 to TRBJ2-1; D unclear. Coverage ceases 3 residues before the CDR3 finishes, and the germline J gene fills in the end. CDR1 is MNHNS and CDR2 is SASEGT in the germline V gene. V lost 1 base to trimming and J lost 2 bases, with 9 bases between them. This CDR3 comprises 15 residues.

A remark on this clone: The CDR3 end lies 3 residues beyond the end of the read and is filled in from the germline J gene. The chain uses TRBV30 and TRBJ2-2, with D tentatively TRBD1 (5 bases). Germline CDR1 is GTSNPN and CDR2 is SVGIG (reference sequence). CDR3 size: 13 residues. CDR3 protein: CAWSPQDYEKLFF. CDR3 DNA (partial): TGTGCCTGGAGCCCACAGGATTATGAAAAG. Variable domain in full (rest from reference TRBV30 and TRBJ2-2): SQTIHQWPATLVQPVGSPLSLECTVEGTSNPNLYWYRQAAGRGLQLLFYSVGIGQISSEVPQNLSASRPQDRQFILSSKKLLLSDSGFYLCAWSPQDYEKLFFGEGSRLTVL.

The CDR3: CASSEEILGTGEGQYF. CDR3 bases read: TGTGCCAGCAGTGAAGAAATTCTCGGGACAGGGGAAGGT. This chain uses TRBV6-1 with TRBJ2-4, with 10 nucleotides matching TRBD1. The read ends 3 residues early relative to the CDR3; the germline J gene fills the gap. This CDR3 region has 16 residues. Per germline, CDR1 MNHNS and CDR2 SASEGT.

With respect to this clone: The read ends 3 residues before the CDR3 terminus; that terminus is restored from the germline J gene. The rearrangement uses TRBV2 and TRBJ1-2; TRBD1 is a possible D gene (6 bases). The CDR3 spans 14 residues. The ends were cut back, 5 bases at V and 3 bases at J, with 13 bases in the middle. Germline assignment: CDR1 SNHLY and CDR2 FYNNEI. Incomplete CDR3 DNA: TGTGCCAGCAGTACGACAGGTGGTGACTATGGC. Translation gives CASSTTGGDYG. From start to end, the CDR3 is CASSTTGGDYGYTF. Full variable domain (outside the CDR3, taken from reference TRBV2 and TRBJ1-2): EPEVTQTPSHQVTQMGQEVILRCVPISNHLYFYWYRQILGQKVEFLVSFYNNEISEKSEIFDDQFSVERPDGSNFTLKIRSTKLEDSAMYFCASSTTGGDYGYTFGSGTRLTVV.

Concerning this clone itself: Coverage ceases 3 residues before the CDR3 finishes, and the germline J gene fills in the end. J is TRBJ1-1 and V is TRBV18; D is uncertain. The germline V gene has CDR1 KGHSH and CDR2 LQKENI. The CDR3 has 13 amino acids. The CDR3 DNA, read in part, is TGTGCCAGCTCACCATATGGGCCCTACGAG. Its translation is CASSPYGPYE. From start to end, the CDR3 is CASSPYGPYEAFF.

On this clone: Read sequence stops 3 residues before the CDR3 end, and the germline J gene provides the missing end. The V gene is TRBV7-3, the J gene TRBJ2-5, with D possibly being TRBD2 (6 bases). V was trimmed by 2 bases and J by 3 bases, leaving 13 bases between them. The CDR3 contains 15 residues. CDR1 and CDR2 from the germline V gene are SGHTA and FQGTGA. The CDR3 DNA, read in part, is TGTGCCAGCAGCTTAGGCGGGAACGAAAAAGAGACC. As protein: CASSLGGNEKET. The CDR3 reads in full as CASSLGGNEKETQYF.

Details on this clone: The DNA ends 3 residues before the CDR3 does, and the rest of the CDR3 is filled in from the germline J gene. V usage is TRBV12-3 or TRBV12-4 and J usage is TRBJ1-5, with D possibly matching TRBD1 (6 bases). V lost 6 bases and J 0 bases, leaving 12 bases between the germline ends. The CDR3 is 15 amino acids. CDR3 protein: CASSRGPYSNQPQHF. Incomplete CDR3 DNA: TGTGCCAGCAGCAGGGGACCTTATAGCAATCAGCCC.

With regard to this clone: Read data end 3 residues before the CDR3 end; the end is taken from the germline J gene. This chain links TRBV30 with TRBJ1-4; D unclear. Trimming stripped 6 bases from V and 6 bases from J, with 8 bases between. Germline V gene lookup returns CDR1 GTSNPN and CDR2 SVGIG (reference sequence). The length of the CDR3 is 11 residues. Incomplete CDR3 DNA: TGTGCCTGCAGCGTTTATGAAAAA. Its translation: CACSVYEK. The whole CDR3 reads CACSVYEKLFF.

Details on this clone: The missing CDR3 end, 3 residues past where the read stops, is filled in from the germline J gene. The chain couples TRBV20-1 to TRBJ1-4, with TRBD1 identical over 7 bases. The CDR3 covers 14 residues. CDR1 is DFQATT, CDR2 SNEGSKA, per germline (reference sequence). CDR3 residues: CSARTGSGANVLFF. CDR3 bases read: TGCAGTGCCAGGACAGGCTCTGGGGCCAACGTA.

With regard to this clone: The CDR3 extends 3 residues past the end of the read, so its final part is completed from the germline J gene. The gene calls are TRBV10-3 and TRBJ2-2; D remains ambiguous. In germline, CDR1 is ENHRY, CDR2 SYGVKD. This CDR3 is built from 13 residues. Trimming pared 10 bases from V and 1 base from J, leaving 10 bases between. Incomplete CDR3 DNA: TGTGCCACCCAATACATGAACACCGGGGAG. This translates into CATQYMNTGE. The CDR3 in its entirety is CATQYMNTGELFF.

In regard to this clone: The CDR3 end lies 3 residues beyond the end of the read and is filled in from the germline J gene. The gene calls are TRBV5-4 and TRBJ1-2, with 9 bases that match TRBD1. Germline V gives CDR1 SGHNT, CDR2 YYREEE (reference sequence). The CDR3 totals 13 residues. The CDR3: CASSLGQGLGYTF. CDR3 DNA, as far as it was read: TGTGCCAGCAGCTTAGGACAGGGGTTGGGC.

As concerns this clone: Read sequence stops 3 residues before the CDR3 end, and the germline J gene provides the missing end. V and J are TRBV29-1 and TRBJ2-7, with D unresolved. Germline V gene lookup returns CDR1 SQVTM and CDR2 ANQGSEA. The CDR3 runs 15 residues. The V end was cut by 3 bases, the J end by 5 bases, with 20 bases between. CDR3 amino acids: CSVDNTDGPLNEQYF. CDR3 DNA, as far as it was read: TGCAGCGTTGACAACACAGACGGTCCCCTGAACGAG.

For this clone: The read ends 3 residues before the CDR3 terminus; that terminus is restored from the germline J gene. The chain links TRBV10-2 to TRBJ1-6; tentative D call: TRBD1 (5 bases). CDR1 and CDR2 from the germline V gene are WSHSY and SAAADI. The CDR3 has 14 amino acids. Trimming removed 4 bases from V and 8 bases from J, with 12 bases in between. The CDR3 here is CASSGGQGDSPLHF. The CDR3 bases that were read are TGCGCCAGCAGTGGTGGGCAGGGTGATTCACCC.

Details on this clone: The read gets to within 3 residues of the CDR3 end, and the germline J gene fills in the rest. The chain couples TRBV19 to TRBJ2-2; D might be TRBD1 (7 bases). The CDR3 length is 13 residues. Germline loops: CDR1 LNHDA, CDR2 SQIVND (reference sequence). Trimming shortened V by 8 bases and J by 7 bases, and 14 bases separated the two germline ends. CDR3 sequence: CASRRGQSGELFF. CDR3 DNA, as far as it was read: TGTGCCAGTCGGAGGGGGCAAAGCGGGGAG. Full variable domain (missing parts from reference TRBV19 and TRBJ2-2): DGGITQSPKYLFRKEGQNVTLSCEQNLNHDAMYWYRQDPGQGLRLIYYSQIVNDFQKGDIAEGYSVSREKKESFPLTVTSAQKNPTAFYLCASRRGQSGELFFGEGSRLTVL.